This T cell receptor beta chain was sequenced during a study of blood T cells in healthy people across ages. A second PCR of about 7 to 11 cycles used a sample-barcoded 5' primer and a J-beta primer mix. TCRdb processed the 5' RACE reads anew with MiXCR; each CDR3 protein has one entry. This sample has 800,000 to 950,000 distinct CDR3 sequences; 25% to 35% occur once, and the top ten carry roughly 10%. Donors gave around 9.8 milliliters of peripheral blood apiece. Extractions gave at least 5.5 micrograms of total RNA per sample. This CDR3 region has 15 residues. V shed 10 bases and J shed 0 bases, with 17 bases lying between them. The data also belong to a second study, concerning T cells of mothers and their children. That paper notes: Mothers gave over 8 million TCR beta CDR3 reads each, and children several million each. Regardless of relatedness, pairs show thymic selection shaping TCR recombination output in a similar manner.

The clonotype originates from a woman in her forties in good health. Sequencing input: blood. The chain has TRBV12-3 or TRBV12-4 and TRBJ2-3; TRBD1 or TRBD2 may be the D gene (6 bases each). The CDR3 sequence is CAIAGQATSTDTQYF. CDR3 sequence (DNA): TGTGCCATCGCGGGACAAGCAACTAGCACAGATACGCAGTATTTT.